Included here is one T cell receptor (beta chain) sequence, with context. Its antigen is unknown. This sample was taken from a study of Ad26.COV2.S vaccination and SARS-CoV-2 variants. Turning to the study itself: Trial arm assignment for the donor was COV1001 Ad26.COV2.S.

This table comes from immunoSEQ multiplex PCR, and its TCRdb copy is limited to in-frame clones, with some not included. The data show roughly 450,000 clones, 80% to 95% seen once. The treatment is: approximately 18 received Ad26.COV2.S at low or high dose, single or two shots; about 5 received placebo; per-sample allocation not given. The samples were gathered on day 63 after the first injection of vaccine or placebo. This adult donor, from Boston, was 18-55 years old. V was shortened by 9 bases and J by 2 bases, with 11 bases between the two germline ends. Germline assignment: CDR1 ENHRY and CDR2 SYGVKD. The CDR3 totals 13 residues. The study's findings and limits: Possible underestimation of total T cell responses by the TCR breadth and depth analyses was noted.

The specimen comprised peripheral blood, sampled in a trial of Ad26.COV2.S vaccine versus placebo. The chain employs TRBV10-3 and TRBJ1-3; tentative D call: TRBD1 (5 bases). The receptor comes from a person aged 18-65 years who received the Ad26.COV2.S COVID-19 vaccine or a placebo. The CDR3 DNA follows: TGTGCCATTCAGGGTAGCACTGGAAACACCATATATTTT. Amino acids: CAIQGSTGNTIYF.